This passage covers 5 T cell receptor beta chains from one sample sequenced in a study of identical twins. TCRdb fed the 5' RACE reads into MiXCR, producing one record per CDR3 protein. Of about 720,000 distinct CDR3 sequences in the sample, less than 10% were seen once. The sample also formed part of further work on yellow fever vaccine responses in identical twins.

Sample: PBMCs. The receptors were sampled from a woman between 18 and 29 years old in good health.

J is TRBJ2-5 and V is TRBV6-2 or TRBV6-3; D gene unclear. The ends were cut back, 8 bases at V and 5 bases at J, with 12 bases in the middle. CDR1 is MNHEY and CDR2 is SVGEGT in the germline V gene. This CDR3 contains 12 residues. DNA for the CDR3: TGTGCCAGCTCAGCGATAGGGGAGACCCAGTACTTC. It translates to CASSAIGETQYF.

This clonotype was picked up many times. The chain links TRBV11-2 to TRBJ2-1; D possibly corresponds to TRBD2 (5 bases). V was shortened by 3 bases and J by 9 bases, with 15 bases between the two germline ends. Germline CDR1 and CDR2: SGHAT and FQNNGV. The CDR3 has 14 residues. The CDR3 reads CASSFMGLEAEQFF. Written as DNA, the CDR3 is TGTGCCAGCAGCTTCATGGGCCTGGAGGCTGAGCAGTTCTTC.

This clonotype was observed many times. The chain carries TRBV6-2 or TRBV6-3 and TRBJ2-7; 7 positions match TRBD1. The germline CDR1 and CDR2 sequences are MNHEY and SVGEGT. The V and J ends lost 5 bases and 1 base, in that order; junction bases with no gene match: 11. This CDR3 has 16 residues. CDR3 coding DNA: TGTGCCAGCAGTAAACCCTTCGGGACAGCATCCTACGAGCAGTACTTC. As protein: CASSKPFGTASYEQYF.

This clonotype showed up many times. The chain employs TRBV28 and TRBJ2-5, with no clear D. This CDR3 has 15 amino acids. The germline V gene has CDR1 MDHEN and CDR2 SYDVKM. Trimming stripped 5 bases from V and 4 bases from J, with 17 bases between. CDR3 protein: CASSPMQSQRETQYF. DNA of the CDR3: TGTGCCAGCAGTCCCATGCAGAGCCAGCGAGAGACCCAGTACTTC.

This chain uses TRBV20-1 with TRBJ2-7, with a weak D call TRBD2 (6 bases). V dropped 2 bases and J dropped 2 bases, with 10 bases sitting between them. Germline V gene data show CDR1 as DFQATT and CDR2 as SNEGSKA (reference sequence). This CDR3 has 13 residues. For the CDR3, the DNA is TGCAGTGCTAGACTAGCGCCTACCTACGAGCAGTACTTC. It translates to CSARLAPTYEQYF.